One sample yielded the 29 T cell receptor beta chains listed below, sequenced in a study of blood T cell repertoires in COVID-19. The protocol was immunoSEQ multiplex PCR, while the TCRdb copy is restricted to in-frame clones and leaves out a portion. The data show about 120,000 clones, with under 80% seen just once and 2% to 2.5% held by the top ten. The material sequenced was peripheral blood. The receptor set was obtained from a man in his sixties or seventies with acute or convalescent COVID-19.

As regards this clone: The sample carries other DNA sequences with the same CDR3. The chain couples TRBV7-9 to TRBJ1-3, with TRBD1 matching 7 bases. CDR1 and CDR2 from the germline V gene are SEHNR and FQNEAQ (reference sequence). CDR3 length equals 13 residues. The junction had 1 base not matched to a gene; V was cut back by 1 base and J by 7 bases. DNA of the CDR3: TGTGCCAGCAGCTTAGGACAGGGCAACACCATATATTTT. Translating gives CASSLGQGNTIYF.

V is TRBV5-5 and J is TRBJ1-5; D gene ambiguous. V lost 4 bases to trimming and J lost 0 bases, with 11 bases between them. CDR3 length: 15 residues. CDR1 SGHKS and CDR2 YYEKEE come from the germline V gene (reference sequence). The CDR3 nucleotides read TGTGCCAGCAGCCTTTATACAAATAGCAATCAGCCCCAGCATTTT. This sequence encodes CASSLYTNSNQPQHF.

The DNA for the CDR3 is TGTGCCAGCTCACCCCTGACAGGGGGACAGGGGGAAGCGGGTAATTCACCCCTCCACTTT. This sequence encodes CASSPLTGGQGEAGNSPLHF. The chain uses TRBV18 and TRBJ1-6; 11 bases agree with TRBD1. Germline assignment: CDR1 KGHSH and CDR2 LQKENI. V shed 3 bases and J 6 bases; nucleotides not matched to a gene: 16. The CDR3 extends over 20 amino acids. Full variable domain (remainder filled in from reference TRBV18 and TRBJ1-6): NAGVMQNPRHLVRRRGQEARLRCSPMKGHSHVYWYRQLPEEGLKFMVYLQKENIIDESGMPKERFSAEFPKEGPSILRIQQVVRGDSAAYFCASSPLTGGQGEAGNSPLHFGNGTRLTVT.

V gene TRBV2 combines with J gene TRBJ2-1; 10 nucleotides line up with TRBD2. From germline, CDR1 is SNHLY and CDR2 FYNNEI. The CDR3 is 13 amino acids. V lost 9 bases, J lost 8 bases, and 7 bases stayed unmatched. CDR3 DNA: TGTGCCAGGCGGAGCGGGGGGGCTGATGAGCAGTTCTTC. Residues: CARRSGGADEQFF.

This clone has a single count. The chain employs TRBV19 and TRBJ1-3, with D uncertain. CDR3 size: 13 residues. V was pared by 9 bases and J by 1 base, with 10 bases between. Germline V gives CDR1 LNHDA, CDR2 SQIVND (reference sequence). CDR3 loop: CASGELSGNTIYF. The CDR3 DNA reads TGTGCCAGCGGGGAGTTGTCTGGAAACACCATATATTTT.

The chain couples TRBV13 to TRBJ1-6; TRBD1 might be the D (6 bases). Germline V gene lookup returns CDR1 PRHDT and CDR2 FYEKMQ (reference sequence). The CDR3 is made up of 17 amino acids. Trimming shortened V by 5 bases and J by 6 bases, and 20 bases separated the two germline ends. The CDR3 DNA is TGTGCCAGCAGCCTACCAAACCGGGGGGCGGTTAATTCACCCCTCCACTTT. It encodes CASSLPNRGAVNSPLHF. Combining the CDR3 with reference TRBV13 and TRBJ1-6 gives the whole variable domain AAGVIQSPRHLIKEKRETATLKCYPIPRHDTVYWYQQGPGQDPQFLISFYEKMQSDKGSIPDRFSAQQFSDYHSELNMSSLELGDSALYFCASSLPNRGAVNSPLHFGNGTRLTVT.

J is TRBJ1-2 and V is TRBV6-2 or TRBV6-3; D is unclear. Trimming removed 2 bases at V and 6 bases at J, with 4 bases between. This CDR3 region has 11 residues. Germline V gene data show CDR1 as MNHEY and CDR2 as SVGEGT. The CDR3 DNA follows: TGTGCCAGCAGTTACGGCCATGGCTACACCTTC. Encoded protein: CASSYGHGYTF.

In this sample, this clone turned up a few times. CDR3 amino acids: CASSMEGAFTEAFF. Written as DNA, the CDR3 is TGTGCCAGTAGTATGGAGGGGGCTTTCACTGAAGCTTTCTTT. J is TRBJ1-1 and V is TRBV19, with 7 bases identical to TRBD1. The CDR3 runs to 14 residues. Looked up from germline, CDR1 is LNHDA and CDR2 is SQIVND (reference sequence). The J segment lost 4 bases and the V segment lost 3 bases, leaving 5 bases of the junction unmatched.

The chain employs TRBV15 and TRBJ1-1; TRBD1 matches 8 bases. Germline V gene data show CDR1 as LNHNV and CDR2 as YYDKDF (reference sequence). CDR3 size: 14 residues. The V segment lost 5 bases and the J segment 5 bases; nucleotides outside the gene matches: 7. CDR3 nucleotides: TGTGCCACCAGCCGACAGGGGCCGGGTACTGAAGCTTTCTTT. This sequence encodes CATSRQGPGTEAFF. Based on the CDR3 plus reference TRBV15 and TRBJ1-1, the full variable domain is DAMVIQNPRYQVTQFGKPVTLSCSQTLNHNVMYWYQQKSSQAPKLLFHYYDKDFNNEADTPDNFQSRRPNTSFCFLDIRSPGLGDTAMYLCATSRQGPGTEAFFGQGTRLTVV.

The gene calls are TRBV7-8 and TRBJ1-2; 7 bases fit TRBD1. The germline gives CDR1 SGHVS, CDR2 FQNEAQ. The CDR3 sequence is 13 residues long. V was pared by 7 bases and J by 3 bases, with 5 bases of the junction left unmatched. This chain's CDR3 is CASTRGLDYGYTF. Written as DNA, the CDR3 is TGTGCCAGCACTAGGGGGCTTGACTATGGCTACACCTTC.

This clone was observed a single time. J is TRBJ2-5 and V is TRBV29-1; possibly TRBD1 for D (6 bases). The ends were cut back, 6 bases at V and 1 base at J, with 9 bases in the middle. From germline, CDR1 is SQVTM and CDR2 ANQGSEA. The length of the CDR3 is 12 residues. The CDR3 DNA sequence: TGCAGCGTCGGACAGCTCCAAGAGACCCAGTACTTC. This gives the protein CSVGQLQETQYF.

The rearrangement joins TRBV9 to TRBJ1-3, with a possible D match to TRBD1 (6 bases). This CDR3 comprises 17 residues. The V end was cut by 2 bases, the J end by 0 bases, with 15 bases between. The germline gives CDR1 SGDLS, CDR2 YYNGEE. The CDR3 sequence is CASSVRDTGYSGNTIYF. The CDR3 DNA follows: TGTGCCAGCAGCGTTCGAGATACAGGGTACTCTGGAAACACCATATATTTT.

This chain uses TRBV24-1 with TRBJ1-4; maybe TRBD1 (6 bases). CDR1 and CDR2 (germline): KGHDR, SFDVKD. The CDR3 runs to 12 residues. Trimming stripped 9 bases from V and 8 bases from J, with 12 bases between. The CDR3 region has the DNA TGTGCCACCGCAGGGGCTACGGAAAAACTGTTTTTT. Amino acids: CATAGATEKLFF.

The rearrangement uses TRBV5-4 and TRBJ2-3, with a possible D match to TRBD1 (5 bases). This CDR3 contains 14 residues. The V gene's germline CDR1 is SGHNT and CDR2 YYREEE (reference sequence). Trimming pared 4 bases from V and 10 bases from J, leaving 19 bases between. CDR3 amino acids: CASSLERIRGPQYF. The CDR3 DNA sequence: TGTGCCAGCAGCCTAGAGAGGATTAGGGGTCCGCAGTATTTT. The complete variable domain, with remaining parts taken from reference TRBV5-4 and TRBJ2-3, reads ETGVTQSPTHLIKTRGQQVTLRCSSQSGHNTVSWYQQALGQGPQFIFQYYREEENGRGNFPPRFSGLQFPNYSSELNVNALELDDSALYLCASSLERIRGPQYFGPGTRLTVL.

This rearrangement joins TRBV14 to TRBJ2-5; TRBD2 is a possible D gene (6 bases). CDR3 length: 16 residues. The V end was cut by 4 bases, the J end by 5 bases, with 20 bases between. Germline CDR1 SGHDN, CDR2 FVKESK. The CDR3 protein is CASSRTLGGTGETQYF. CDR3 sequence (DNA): TGTGCCAGCAGCCGAACGTTGGGCGGGACGGGGGAGACCCAGTACTTC.

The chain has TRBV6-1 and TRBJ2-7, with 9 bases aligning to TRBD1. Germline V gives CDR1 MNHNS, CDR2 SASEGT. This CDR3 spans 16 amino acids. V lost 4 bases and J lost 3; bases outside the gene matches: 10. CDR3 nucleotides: TGTGCCAGCAGTGGGGGACAGGGAGCACAGGGCTACGAGCAGTACTTC. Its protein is CASSGGQGAQGYEQYF.

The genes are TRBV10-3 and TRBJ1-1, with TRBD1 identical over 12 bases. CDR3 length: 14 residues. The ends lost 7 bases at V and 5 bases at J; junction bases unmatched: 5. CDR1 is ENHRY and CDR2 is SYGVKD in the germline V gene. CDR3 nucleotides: TGTGCCATCATGGGACAGGGGGCGCGTACTGAAGCTTTCTTT. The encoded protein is CAIMGQGARTEAFF.

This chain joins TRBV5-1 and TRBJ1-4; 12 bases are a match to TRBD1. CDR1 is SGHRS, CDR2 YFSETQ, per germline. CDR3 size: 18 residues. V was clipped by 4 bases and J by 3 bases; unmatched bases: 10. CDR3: CASSPGQGAGVANEKLFF. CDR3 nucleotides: TGCGCCAGCAGCCCGGGACAGGGGGCAGGGGTGGCTAATGAAAAACTGTTTTTT.

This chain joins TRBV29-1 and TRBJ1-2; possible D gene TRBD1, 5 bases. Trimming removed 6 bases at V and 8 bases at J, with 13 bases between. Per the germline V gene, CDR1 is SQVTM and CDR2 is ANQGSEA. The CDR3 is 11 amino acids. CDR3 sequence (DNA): TGCAGCGTCACGACAGTCCACGGCTACACCTTC. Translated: CSVTTVHGYTF.

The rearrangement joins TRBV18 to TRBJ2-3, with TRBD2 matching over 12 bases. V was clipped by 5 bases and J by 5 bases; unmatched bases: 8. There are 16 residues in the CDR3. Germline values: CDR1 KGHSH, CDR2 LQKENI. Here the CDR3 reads CASSTLAGGPEDTQYF. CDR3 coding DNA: TGTGCCAGCTCAACTCTAGCGGGGGGGCCTGAAGATACGCAGTATTTT.

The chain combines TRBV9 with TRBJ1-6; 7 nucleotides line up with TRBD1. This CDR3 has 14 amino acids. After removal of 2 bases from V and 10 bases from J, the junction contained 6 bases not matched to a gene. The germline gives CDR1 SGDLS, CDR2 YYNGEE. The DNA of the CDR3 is TGTGCCAGCAGCGTGACAGGGTATAGATCACCCCTCCACTTT. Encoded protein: CASSVTGYRSPLHF.

The CDR3 nucleotides are TGTGCCAGTAGTGTTCGGGAACAGATCGGCTACACCTTC. Its protein product is CASSVREQIGYTF. The chain is built from TRBV19 and TRBJ1-2; D is unclear. V was cut by 5 bases and J by 8 bases, with 15 bases left in between. CDR1 and CDR2 from the germline V gene are LNHDA and SQIVND (reference sequence). This CDR3 region has 13 residues. Using reference TRBV19 and TRBJ1-2 for the parts outside the CDR3, the full variable domain is DGGITQSPKYLFRKEGQNVTLSCEQNLNHDAMYWYRQDPGQGLRLIYYSQIVNDFQKGDIAEGYSVSREKKESFPLTVTSAQKNPTAFYLCASSVREQIGYTFGSGTRLTVV.

Here the CDR3 reads CASSYSAGGLGNQPQHF. The CDR3 DNA follows: TGTGCCAGCAGTTACTCGGCAGGGGGCCTGGGGAATCAGCCCCAGCATTTT. The chain couples TRBV6-2 or TRBV6-3 to TRBJ1-5; 8 bases fit TRBD1. The J segment lost 4 bases and the V segment lost 0 bases, leaving 8 bases of the junction unmatched. CDR3 length: 17 amino acids. CDR1 and CDR2 from the germline V gene are MNHEY and SVGEGT.

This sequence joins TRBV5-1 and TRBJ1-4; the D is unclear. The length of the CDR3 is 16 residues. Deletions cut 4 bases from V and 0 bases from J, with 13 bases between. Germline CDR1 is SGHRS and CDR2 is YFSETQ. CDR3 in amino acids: CASSVAIGATNEKLFF. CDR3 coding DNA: TGCGCCAGCAGCGTCGCTATCGGGGCAACTAATGAAAAACTGTTTTTT.

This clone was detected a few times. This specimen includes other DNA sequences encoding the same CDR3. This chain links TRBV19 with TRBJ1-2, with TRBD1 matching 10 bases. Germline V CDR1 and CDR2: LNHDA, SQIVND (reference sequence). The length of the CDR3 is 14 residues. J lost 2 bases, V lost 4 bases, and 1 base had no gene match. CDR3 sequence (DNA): TGTGCCAGTAGTACGACAGGGGGCAACTATGGCTACACCTTC. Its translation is CASSTTGGNYGYTF.

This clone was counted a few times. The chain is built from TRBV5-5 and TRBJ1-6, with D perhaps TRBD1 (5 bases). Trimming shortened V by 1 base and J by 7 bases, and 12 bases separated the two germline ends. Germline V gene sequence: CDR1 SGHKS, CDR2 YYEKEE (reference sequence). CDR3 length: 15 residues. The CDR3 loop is CASSLQGIRNSPLHF. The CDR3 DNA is TGTGCCAGCAGCTTGCAGGGAATAAGGAATTCACCCCTCCACTTT.

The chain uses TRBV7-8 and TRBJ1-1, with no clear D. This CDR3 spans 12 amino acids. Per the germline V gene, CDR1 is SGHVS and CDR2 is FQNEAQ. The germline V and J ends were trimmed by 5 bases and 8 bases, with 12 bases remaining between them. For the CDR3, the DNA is TGTGCCAGCAGCCTATTACTCGGGGAAGCTTTCTTT. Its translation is CASSLLLGEAFF. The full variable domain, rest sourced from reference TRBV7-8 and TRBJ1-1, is GAGVSQSPRYKVAKRGQDVALRCDPISGHVSLFWYQQALGQGPEFLTYFQNEAQLDKSGLPSDRFFAERPEGSVSTLKIQRTQQEDSAVYLCASSLLLGEAFFGQGTRLTVV.

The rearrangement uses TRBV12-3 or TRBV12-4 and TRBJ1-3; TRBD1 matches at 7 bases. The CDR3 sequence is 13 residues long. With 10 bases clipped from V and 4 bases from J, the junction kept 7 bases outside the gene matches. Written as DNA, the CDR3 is TGTGCCACCCAACAGGGGAGAGGAAACACCATATATTTT. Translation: CATQQGRGNTIYF.

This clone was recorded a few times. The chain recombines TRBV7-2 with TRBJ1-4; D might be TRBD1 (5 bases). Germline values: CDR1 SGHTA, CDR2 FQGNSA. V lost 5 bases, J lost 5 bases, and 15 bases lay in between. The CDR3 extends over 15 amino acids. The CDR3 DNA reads TGTGCCAGCAGCCTCGCTGGGGGGGGAAATGAAAAACTGTTTTTT. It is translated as CASSLAGGGNEKLFF.